This T cell receptor beta chain was recovered during a study of beta chain features in type 1 diabetes. Study-level findings and limits: The question left open here concerned HLA type influencing TCRB rearrangement. The naive, central memory and Treg TCRB repertoires showed an apparent similarity that was greater among patients than among healthy donors. Researchers report that Type 1 diabetes patients had moderately but significantly shorter TCRB CDR3s across all four CD4+ subsets.

Reverse transcribing all isolated RNA meant expressed TCRB transcripts were sequenced. The data were produced by immunoSEQ multiplex PCR, yet TCRdb's version contains in-frame clones alone and is incomplete. The sample carries roughly 260,000 clones, about 11% recorded once. The V end lost 7 bases, the J end lost 1 base, and 16 bases lay between the germline ends. From germline, CDR1 is MDHEN and CDR2 SYDVKM. The CDR3 consists of 16 residues. Notes on this clone: Antigen specificity is unknown.

One heparinised blood draw, averaging about 0.11 L, came from each donor. Stem cell-like memory, regulatory, central memory and naive CD4+ cells were sorted via CD45RO/CCR7/CD25/CD127/CD95/CD27. V gene TRBV28 combines with J gene TRBJ2-2; TRBD2 is a possible D gene (6 bases). Sequenced: naive CD4+ T cells from blood. The origin of this receptor is a man aged 30 to 45 with type 1 diabetes. CDR3 coding DNA: TGTGCCAGCATCCACGGAGGGGCAGGGAACACCGGGGAGCTGTTTTTT. Translation: CASIHGGAGNTGELFF.